Listed here is a single T cell receptor (beta chain). The sample holds many counts of this clonotype. Its recognized antigen is unknown. No clone much larger than this one lies a single base away; base qualities are absent. There are 12 amino acids in the CDR3, from cysteine to phenylalanine inclusive. Just CDR3 DNA is preserved here, 36 bases in frame from base 1. The V end loses 6 bases and the J end loses 6 bases, and a stretch of 11 bases separates them. From a lookup of the germline V gene, CDR1 and CDR2 are MNHEY and SVGEGT. The sample's treatment or condition label, decoded: live attenuated yellow fever vaccine strain. A standard Ficoll-Paque protocol was used to isolate PBMCs from peripheral blood. Dynabeads CD4 and CD8 positive selection kits were used to isolate the CD4 and CD8 T-cell fractions. TriZol was used to extract RNA from bulk PBMCs, from CD4 and CD8 fractions, and from dextramer-positive and dextramer-negative fractions.

TCR cDNA was synthesized by 5'RACE template switching, through which a universal primer site and unique molecular identifiers were introduced. cDNA synthesis was primed from both the TCR alpha and TCR beta constant segments. Library amplification involved two PCR steps, and the second step added sample barcodes and sequencing adapters. Sequencing of libraries was done on Illumina HiSeq 2500 (2x100 bp) or NovaSeq (2x150 bp). The source study handled its data this way. MIGEC was used to demultiplex reads and collapse the reads into UMI consensus sequences, and MiXCR was used for V(D)J alignment. Vaccine-responding clonotypes were defined with edgeR using replicate PBMC samples, requiring FDR below 0.01 and a log2 fold change above 5 up to day 15. Each bulk clonotype was labeled CD4 or CD8 based on which sequenced repertoire, CD4 or CD8, contained the clonotype at higher abundance. TCRdb trimmed public reads at Q25 via fastp, called clones via MiXCR and kept in-frame beta chains. Records with the same CDR3 protein are collapsed into one entry carrying the most frequent genes and DNA. The V and J calls and clone size come from TCRdb's table, not from the authors' own analysis. This sample is represented by roughly 63,000 distinct CDR3 sequences; less than 8.5% of them were singletons. 35% to 40% of the sample comes from the top ten.

The sample is drawn from a study of T cells after yellow fever vaccination (dated by TCRdb to between 2017 and 2020). Study-wide context: Libraries from fractions with low cell numbers were prepared with the SMART-Seq v4 Ultra Low Input RNA kit. To track T-cell clones before and after primary and booster YFV17D yellow fever vaccination, bulk TCR alpha and beta repertoires were sequenced longitudinally. Two healthy male donors made up the cohort, one aged 18 to 29 years and the other aged 30 to 40 years. Bulk PBMC replicates and cell subsets were isolated from blood drawn at multiple timepoints before and after both primary and secondary immunization.

What the study reported, not specific to this receptor: Because abundant contaminating clonotypes from the bulk population could be contained in FACS-sorted repertoires, computational filtering was required. Because the study included only a couple of donors, the extent to which the findings can be generalized is limited. A small share of clonotypes was detected in both CD4 and CD8 compartments, with the overlap likely arising from convergent recombination. Most clones expanded after primary vaccination were re-detected after the booster (almost 98% of CD4 and about nine tenths of CD8), suggesting broad memory maintenance. The secondary T-cell response was weaker than the primary response but faster, peaking on day 5 instead of day 15.

This chain is built from TRBV6-2 or TRBV6-3 and TRBJ1-1; TRBD1 might be the D gene, on 6 matching bases. This clonotype was obtained from a man aged 30 to 45 who received the YFV17D yellow fever vaccine. The sample consisted of CD8+ T cells sorted from PBMCs, taken 15 days after the yellow fever booster vaccination. For the CDR3, the sequence is CASRIGGPEAFF. The base sequence is TGTGCCAGCAGGATTGGGGGCCCTGAAGCTTTCTTT.